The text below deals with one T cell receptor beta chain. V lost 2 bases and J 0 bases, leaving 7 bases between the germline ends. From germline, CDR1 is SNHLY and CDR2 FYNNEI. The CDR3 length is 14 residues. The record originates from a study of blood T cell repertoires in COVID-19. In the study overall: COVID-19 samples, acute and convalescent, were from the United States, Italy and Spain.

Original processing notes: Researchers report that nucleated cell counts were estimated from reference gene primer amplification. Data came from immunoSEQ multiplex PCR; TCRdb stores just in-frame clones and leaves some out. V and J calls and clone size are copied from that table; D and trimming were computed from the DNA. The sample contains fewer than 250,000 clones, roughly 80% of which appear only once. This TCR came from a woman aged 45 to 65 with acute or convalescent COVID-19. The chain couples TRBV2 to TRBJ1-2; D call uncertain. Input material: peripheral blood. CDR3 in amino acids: CASSESAANYGYTF. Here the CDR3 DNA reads TGTGCCAGCAGTGAAAGCGCAGCTAACTATGGCTACACCTTC.